This TCR beta chain was retrieved from a study of T-cell memory formation after mild COVID-19. Findings of the study overall: The main location of contracting CD4+ clones was CM and EM, and that of contracting CD8+ clones was EMRA. Cross-reactive memory apparently joined, as some responding clones appeared in pre-infection memory. Clones contracting across day 15 to 85 had a balanced CD4/CD8 profile; later expanding clones leaned CD4+.

One entry per CDR3 protein results from TCRdb running MiXCR on the 5' RACE reads. This sample has 200,000 to 250,000 distinct CDR3 sequences; 7.5% to 10% occur once, and the top ten carry around 20%. The ends were cut back, 5 bases at V and 1 base at J, with 14 bases in the middle. The CDR3 covers 15 residues. Worth noting for this clonotype: Its antigen is undetermined.

The source material was PBMCs or a T cell subset sorted from them (not recorded which). The TCR sequence derives from a man aged 18-30 years who had mild COVID-19 (a few samples of this study predate the infection). Cell type and time point are not known. The rearrangement uses TRBV12-3 or TRBV12-4 and TRBJ1-1, with a possible D match to TRBD1 (6 bases). The CDR3 is CASSLGQPTNTEAFF. DNA for the CDR3: TGTGCCAGCAGTCTAGGACAGCCTACGAACACTGAAGCTTTCTTT.